The 19 T cell receptor beta chains listed next were all sequenced from one sample in a study of CD8 T cells in ankylosing spondylitis. TCRdb reanalysed the 5' RACE reads using MiXCR and keeps one entry per CDR3 protein. The data show hundreds of thousands of distinct CDR3 sequences, around 20% seen once. The sequenced sample consisted of blood, either unsorted or a sorted T cell fraction (not recorded which). Receptor source: a male donor with ankylosing spondylitis or in good health (not recorded which).

This clonotype came up a few times. The chain carries TRBV11-1 and TRBJ2-4; 9 bases fit TRBD1. CDR3 length: 19 amino acids. V lost 4 bases, J lost 1 base, and 14 bases stayed unmatched. The germline CDR1 and CDR2 sequences are SGHAT and FQDESV (reference sequence). CDR3 protein: CASSSIYILGTGAKNIQYF. CDR3 DNA: TGTGCCAGCAGCTCGATATATATACTGGGGACAGGGGCCAAAAACATTCAGTACTTC.

The rearrangement uses TRBV7-8 and TRBJ2-1; 8 bases fit TRBD2. The CDR3 covers 15 residues. Germline V gene sequence: CDR1 SGHVS, CDR2 FQNEAQ. With 5 bases clipped from V and 6 bases from J, the junction kept 9 bases outside the gene matches. CDR3 coding DNA: TGTGCCAGCAGCCTGGGCCAGCGGGGGCCCAATGAGCAGTTCTTC. The encoded protein is CASSLGQRGPNEQFF.

The chain has TRBV12-3 or TRBV12-4 and TRBJ2-1; 7 bases align to TRBD2. The V segment lost 5 bases and the J segment 4 bases; nucleotides outside the gene matches: 2. CDR3 length: 13 residues. The DNA of the CDR3 is TGTGCCAGCAGTGCGGGGGATTACAATGAGCAGTTCTTC. This encodes CASSAGDYNEQFF.

This clonotype came up a few times. This chain links TRBV10-3 with TRBJ2-7; 11 bases line up with TRBD2. Germline CDR1 is ENHRY and CDR2 is SYGVKD. Trimming removed 10 bases from V and 2 bases from J; junction bases left unmatched: 4. The CDR3 is 13 amino acids. In nucleotides, the CDR3 is TGTGCCACCTTTAGCGGGGGGGCCTACGAGCAGTACTTC. Translating gives CATFSGGAYEQYF.

The table lists this clonotype with a few counts. The chain employs TRBV20-1 and TRBJ2-7; TRBD1 or TRBD2 may be the D gene (5 bases each). Trimming pared 6 bases from V and 0 bases from J, leaving 12 bases between. This CDR3 spans 13 amino acids. From germline, CDR1 is DFQATT and CDR2 SNEGSKA (reference sequence). The CDR3: CSAKWDLSYEQYF. The DNA for the CDR3 is TGCAGTGCAAAATGGGACCTCTCCTACGAGCAGTACTTC.

This clonotype was picked up a small number of times. This chain uses TRBV30 with TRBJ1-1; the D is unclear. CDR3 length: 14 amino acids. Between the trimmed V and J ends, which lost 2 bases and 1 base, there was a span of 11 bases. Germline V gene lookup returns CDR1 GTSNPN and CDR2 SVGIG (reference sequence). The CDR3, as DNA: TGTGCCTGGAGTCCCCTCGAGCGGAACACTGAAGCTTTCTTT. It translates to CAWSPLERNTEAFF.

This clonotype was found a few times. The genes are TRBV11-1 and TRBJ2-3; 8 nucleotides line up with TRBD1. The CDR3 has 16 residues. Per the germline V gene, CDR1 is SGHAT and CDR2 is FQDESV (reference sequence). The V and J ends lost 4 bases and 2 bases, in that order; junction bases with no gene match: 8. The CDR3 is CASSSVTDRDTDTQYF. The CDR3 DNA reads TGTGCCAGCAGCTCCGTTACGGACAGGGACACAGATACGCAGTATTTT.

This clonotype was observed a handful of times. This chain links TRBV6-5 with TRBJ2-7, with TRBD1 matching over 10 bases. The germline V gene has CDR1 MNHEY and CDR2 SVGAGI. This CDR3 comprises 16 residues. J was trimmed by 5 bases and V by 4 bases; bases with no gene match: 11. DNA of the CDR3: TGTGCCAGCAGTTCCACCACGGACAGGGGGGTCCACGAGCAGTACTTC. Translated, it gives CASSSTTDRGVHEQYF.

This clonotype was detected a few times. This chain uses TRBV29-1 with TRBJ2-2; 7 nucleotides align to TRBD1. CDR3 length: 17 amino acids. CDR1 and CDR2 (germline): SQVTM, ANQGSEA. The DNA of the CDR3 is TGCAGTTTGGGGGAGATTAGGACAGGCCCATACACCGGGGAGCTGTTTTTT. As protein: CSLGEIRTGPYTGELFF.

Many counts were recorded for this clonotype. The CDR3 DNA sequence: TGTGCCAGCAGTTGGACAGGCTCCTACGAGCAGTACTTC. Its translation is CASSWTGSYEQYF. The gene calls are TRBV12-3 or TRBV12-4 and TRBJ2-7, with TRBD1 matching 7 bases. V lost 4 bases to trimming and J lost 0 bases; unmatched junction nucleotides: 0. The CDR3 totals 13 residues.

This clonotype was seen a handful of times. The chain couples TRBV27 to TRBJ2-3; D is unclear. The CDR3 runs to 14 residues. Germline CDR1 is MNHEY and CDR2 is SMNVEV (reference sequence). Trimming cost V 7 bases and J 1 base, with 12 bases left between them. CDR3 sequence reads: CASTQGVGTDTQYF. CDR3 coding DNA: TGTGCCAGCACCCAAGGCGTCGGCACAGATACGCAGTATTTT.

CDR3 region: CASGAGDSSYNEQFF. The CDR3 DNA reads as TGTGCCAGCGGGGCTGGAGACAGCTCCTACAATGAGCAGTTCTTC. V and J are TRBV27 and TRBJ2-1, with D tentatively TRBD1 (5 bases). Germline CDR1 reads MNHEY; CDR2 reads SMNVEV (reference sequence). The CDR3 is 15 amino acids. V lost 8 bases and J 0 bases, leaving 14 bases between the germline ends.

The chain recombines TRBV7-9 with TRBJ2-7; D is uncertain. The CDR3 sequence is 16 residues long. Germline CDR1 reads SEHNR; CDR2 reads FQNEAQ (reference sequence). V lost 4 bases to trimming and J lost 7 bases, with 23 bases between them. This chain's CDR3 is CASSSTLVGVLGEQYF. CDR3 coding DNA: TGTGCCAGCAGCTCAACCCTGGTTGGGGTTCTGGGTGAGCAGTACTTC.

The chain recombines TRBV7-6 with TRBJ2-1; 9 positions agree with TRBD2. This CDR3 spans 14 amino acids. The germline gives CDR1 SGHVS, CDR2 FNYEAQ. Trimming removed 11 bases from V and 5 bases from J; junction bases left unmatched: 10. In DNA, the CDR3 is TGTGCCTCGGCCCCGCGGGGGGGTCACAATGAGCAGTTCTTC. It translates to CASAPRGGHNEQFF.

The chain combines TRBV7-2 with TRBJ2-5; D is perhaps TRBD1 (6 bases). The CDR3 is 13 amino acids. The germline gives CDR1 SGHTA, CDR2 FQGNSA. V lost 5 bases and J 9 bases, leaving 16 bases between the germline ends. The CDR3 region is CASSTWDKRAQYF. In nucleotides, the CDR3 is TGTGCCAGCAGCACTTGGGACAAACGGGCCCAGTACTTC.

The V and J genes are TRBV5-4 and TRBJ1-2; 7 bases agree with TRBD1. The CDR3 consists of 13 residues. Germline V gives CDR1 SGHNT, CDR2 YYREEE (reference sequence). V trimming: 1 base; J trimming: 8 bases; junction bases outside the gene matches: 5. Here the CDR3 reads CASSLLGGLGYTF. CDR3 in DNA: TGTGCCAGCAGCTTGTTAGGGGGCTTGGGCTACACCTTC.

The table lists this clonotype with a few counts. The gene calls are TRBV7-4 and TRBJ1-3; D uncertain. This CDR3 contains 11 residues. V was shortened by 1 base and J by 8 bases, with 3 bases between the two germline ends. CDR1 and CDR2 (germline): SGHVT, SQSDAQ. CDR3 amino acids: CASSLEDTIYF. The CDR3 DNA reads TGTGCCAGCAGCTTAGAGGACACCATATATTTT.

This clonotype was found a few times. V and J are TRBV6-7 and TRBJ1-1; D is ambiguous. TRBV6-7 has ORF status, its function being uncertain. Trimming pared 2 bases from V and 3 bases from J, leaving 13 bases between. The CDR3 totals 15 residues. Here the CDR3 reads CASSYLGGEDTEAFF. The CDR3 DNA follows: TGTGCCAGCAGTTACCTGGGCGGGGAGGACACTGAAGCTTTCTTT.

There are many counts of this clonotype. The chain employs TRBV10-3 and TRBJ1-2; a weak D match, TRBD1 (5 bases). The CDR3 contains 12 residues. Looked up from germline, CDR1 is ENHRY and CDR2 is SYGVKD. Between the trimmed V and J ends, which lost 4 bases and 6 bases, there was a span of 9 bases. The CDR3 reads CAISGGVDGYTF. In nucleotides, the CDR3 is TGTGCCATCAGTGGAGGGGTTGATGGCTACACCTTC.